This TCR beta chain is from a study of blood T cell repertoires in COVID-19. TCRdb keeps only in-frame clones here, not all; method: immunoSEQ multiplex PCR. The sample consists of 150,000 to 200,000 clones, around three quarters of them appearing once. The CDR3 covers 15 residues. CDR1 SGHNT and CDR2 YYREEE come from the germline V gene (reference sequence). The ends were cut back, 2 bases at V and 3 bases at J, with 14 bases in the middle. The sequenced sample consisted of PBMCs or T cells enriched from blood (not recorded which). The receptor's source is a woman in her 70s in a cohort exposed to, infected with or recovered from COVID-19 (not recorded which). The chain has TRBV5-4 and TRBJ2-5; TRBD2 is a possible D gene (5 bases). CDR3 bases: TGTGCCAGCAGCTTCGGAGGCGGAACCGAAGAGACCCAGTACTTC. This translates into CASSFGGGTEETQYF. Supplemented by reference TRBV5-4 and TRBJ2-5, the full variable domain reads ETGVTQSPTHLIKTRGQQVTLRCSSQSGHNTVSWYQQALGQGPQFIFQYYREEENGRGNFPPRFSGLQFPNYSSELNVNALELDDSALYLCASSFGGGTEETQYFGPGTRLLVL.